The 3 T cell receptor beta chains below all came from one sample that was sequenced in a study of T cell responses to AZD1222 COVID-19 vaccine. TCRdb's table, derived via immunoSEQ multiplex PCR, lists solely in-frame clones and lacks some. The sample contains more than 85,000 clones, approximately 86% of which appear only once. Sequenced here: peripheral blood, sampled on day 0 of AZD1222 vaccination. The source is an adult in good health.

This clone appeared once. The rearrangement links TRBV29-1 to TRBJ2-1; D may be TRBD2 (5 bases). This CDR3 is 13 amino acids long. With 8 bases removed from V and 3 bases from J, the gap between germline ends came to 14 bases. Germline CDR1 is SQVTM and CDR2 is ANQGSEA. CDR3 sequence: CSSRVGSYNEQFF. CDR3 sequence (DNA): TGCAGCTCCCGAGTAGGGAGCTACAATGAGCAGTTCTTC.

The chain combines TRBV15 with TRBJ2-4, with D possibly matching TRBD1 (6 bases). This CDR3 comprises 16 residues. Trimming pared 5 bases from V and 0 bases from J, leaving 14 bases between. Germline lookup yields CDR1 LNHNV and CDR2 YYDKDF (reference sequence). The CDR3 loop is CATSQGQILAKNIQYF. As DNA, the CDR3 is TGTGCCACCAGCCAAGGACAGATTCTAGCCAAAAACATTCAGTACTTC.

This clone turned up a few times. The chain combines TRBV14 with TRBJ1-2, with D uncertain. Per the germline V gene, CDR1 is SGHDN and CDR2 is FVKESK. The CDR3 is 15 amino acids. Trimming took off 4 bases at V and 2 bases at J, with 14 bases between the two ends. Written as DNA, the CDR3 is TGTGCCAGCAGCCTCGGACGGGCCCTCAACTATGGCTACACCTTC. Protein product: CASSLGRALNYGYTF.